This TCR beta chain was profiled in a study of type 1 regulatory T cells. Study-wide context: T-allo10 is an in vitro-generated, Tr1-enriched CD4 T cell product specific for alloantigen.

TCRdb independently ran MiXCR on the reads; one entry per CDR3 protein. Seen here are about 74,000 distinct CDR3 sequences, about 69% observed once, and the top ten hold 6.5% to 8.5%. Worth noting for this clonotype: Antigen specificity is unknown.

T-allo10 cells from the graft donor were described as anergic, host-alloantigen-specific, and alloantigen-specific suppressors. The specimen sequenced was cultured T cells, either the whole culture or a sorted T cell fraction (not recorded which). Stated subset: Tr1-enriched cell product generated in vitro against host alloantigens. The receptor's source is a human donor in good health.

CDR3 protein: CASTRTGGTDTQYF. In DNA, the CDR3 is TGTGCCAGCACGAGGACAGGGGGCACAGATACGCAGTATTTT. The chain combines TRBV6-2 or TRBV6-3 with TRBJ2-3; 9 positions match TRBD1. Per germline, CDR1 MNHEY and CDR2 SVGEGT. The CDR3 contains 14 residues. Germline trimming cut 7 bases from V and 1 base from J; bases unmatched to any gene: 3.